The 8 T cell receptor beta chains below all came from one sample that was sequenced in a study of T-cell memory formation after mild COVID-19 listed by TCRdb under 2021. Libraries came from 5' RACE. The instrument given in TCRdb is Illumina NovaSeq 6000. Clones were called with MiXCR by TCRdb after fastp trimmed the public reads at Q25, and only in-frame beta chains were retained. Every CDR3 protein is listed once, alongside the most common genes and DNA of its rows. This sample has 360,000 or so distinct CDR3 sequences in its table, and around 27% of those were observed once. The ten most abundant clones make up approximately 15% of the sample. The sample taken for sequencing was PBMCs or a T cell subset sorted from them (not recorded which). These receptors were taken from an adult woman who had mild COVID-19 (a few samples of this study predate the infection). The sample titles of this study are shuffled in the database, so cell type and time point are left out; the donor was told from shared clones.

CDR3 nucleotides: TGTGCCAGCAGCTCCCCAATGGGACCATTGGGAGGTGAGCAGTTCTTC. Protein: CASSSPMGPLGGEQFF. The chain is built from TRBV11-2 and TRBJ2-1, with TRBD2 as a possible D gene (6 bases). Germline loops: CDR1 SGHAT, CDR2 FQNNGV. Trimming took 4 bases from V and 9 from J, leaving 22 bases between them. CDR3 size: 16 residues.

This clonotype was detected a few times. This chain joins TRBV5-1 and TRBJ2-4, with 7 bases fitting TRBD2. The V and J ends lost 4 bases and 1 base, in that order; junction bases with no gene match: 5. This CDR3 has 15 residues. Looked up from germline, CDR1 is SGHRS and CDR2 is YFSETQ. In DNA form, the CDR3 reads TGCGCCAGCAGCACGAACGGGGGGGCCAAAAACATTCAGTACTTC. Translation: CASSTNGGAKNIQYF.

In its sample, this clonotype was seen a few times. The chain is built from TRBV11-3 and TRBJ2-1; 7 bases are shared with TRBD2. V gave up 8 bases and J gave up 9 bases; unmatched junction bases: 19. CDR1 is SGHNT, CDR2 YENEEA, per germline. The CDR3 extends over 16 amino acids. The CDR3 nucleotides are TGTGCCAGCCGCTCCGGAAGTCTAGGGGCGGGGGTTGAGCAGTTCTTC. Its translation: CASRSGSLGAGVEQFF.

This clonotype occurred a few times. The rearrangement links TRBV11-3 to TRBJ2-5; D is undetermined. Per the germline V gene, CDR1 is SGHNT and CDR2 is YENEEA. Trimming removed 6 bases from V and 3 bases from J, with 11 bases in between. The CDR3 length is 13 residues. CDR3 amino acids: CASSQGWKETQYF. The CDR3 DNA sequence: TGTGCCAGCAGTCAAGGTTGGAAAGAGACCCAGTACTTC.

The chain joins TRBV9 to TRBJ2-7; 7 nucleotides align to TRBD2. The CDR3 has 14 residues. V dropped 3 bases and J dropped 2; count of bases not matched to a gene: 5. Per germline, CDR1 SGDLS and CDR2 YYNGEE. DNA of the CDR3: TGTGCCAGCAGCGCCGGGACTACCCCCTACGAGCAGTACTTC. It codes for CASSAGTTPYEQYF. The whole variable domain, remainder taken from reference TRBV9 and TRBJ2-7, is DSGVTQTPKHLITATGQRVTLRCSPRSGDLSVYWYQQSLDQGLQFLIQYYNGEERAKGNILERFSAQQFPDLHSELNLSSLELGDSALYFCASSAGTTPYEQYFGPGTRLTVT.

This clonotype was picked up a small number of times. CDR3 DNA: TGTGCCAGCAGCTCTCAGGGAGTCTACGAGCAGTACTTC. Translation gives CASSSQGVYEQYF. V is TRBV7-6 and J is TRBJ2-7; D is tentatively TRBD1 or TRBD2 (5 bases each). Germline V gives CDR1 SGHVS, CDR2 FNYEAQ. V was clipped by 4 bases and J by 3 bases, with 10 bases between them. This CDR3 has 13 amino acids.

The V gene is TRBV7-8, the J gene TRBJ1-1, with 12 bases fitting TRBD1. The CDR3 contains 16 residues. Germline loops: CDR1 SGHVS, CDR2 FQNEAQ. Losses at the gene ends were 5 bases for V and 4 bases for J; bases not matched to a gene: 8. The CDR3 here is CASSPRDRGLRTEAFF. As DNA, the CDR3 is TGTGCCAGCAGCCCCCGGGACAGGGGGCTTCGCACTGAAGCTTTCTTT.

The sample holds a few counts of this clonotype. The chain couples TRBV4-2 to TRBJ1-2; possibly TRBD1 for D (6 bases). V lost 0 bases to trimming and J lost 4 bases, with 12 bases between them. Germline CDR1 LGHNA, CDR2 YNFKEQ. The CDR3 loop spans 15 amino acids. This CDR3 reads CASSQDRQDPYGYTF. In DNA form, the CDR3 reads TGTGCCAGCAGCCAAGATCGACAGGACCCCTATGGCTACACCTTC.